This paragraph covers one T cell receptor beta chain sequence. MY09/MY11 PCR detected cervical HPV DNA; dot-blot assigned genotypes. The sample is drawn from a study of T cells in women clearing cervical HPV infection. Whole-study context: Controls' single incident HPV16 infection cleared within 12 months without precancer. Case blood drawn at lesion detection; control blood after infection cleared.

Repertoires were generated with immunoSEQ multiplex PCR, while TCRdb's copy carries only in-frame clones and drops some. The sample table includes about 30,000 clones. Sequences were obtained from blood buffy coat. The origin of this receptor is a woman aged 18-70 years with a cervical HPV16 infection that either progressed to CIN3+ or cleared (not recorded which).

CDR3 DNA (partial): TGCGCCAGCAGCCAAGTTTCCGGGGTGGGCGAG. Translating it yields CASSQVSGVGE. The full CDR3 protein reads CASSQVSGVGEQYF. This chain uses TRBV4-1 with TRBJ2-7; maybe TRBD2 (5 bases). Read coverage stops 3 residues before the CDR3 terminus; the germline J gene supplies the remainder. Trimming removed 1 base at V and 6 bases at J, with 13 bases between. The CDR3 is 14 residues long. The V gene's germline CDR1 is MGHRA and CDR2 YSYEKL.